These T cell receptor beta chains were read from a single sample in a study of human T cells and chemical hapten exposure. TCRdb reprocessed the RACE reads via MiXCR and lists one record per CDR3 protein. The data show about 270,000 distinct CDR3 sequences, 7.5% to 9% seen once. The source material was whole blood, sampled in connection with sensitization to the hapten diphenylcyclopropenone (DPC). These receptors were obtained from a man aged 18 to 29 with alopecia areata. Some clones in this sample may be carry-over from other donors' samples. CDR3s include the opening cysteine and the closing phenylalanine or tryptophan. The order of the fields is J gene, V gene, clone size, D gene, CDR3 DNA, CDR3 protein. A D gene is named only where the DNA matches it firmly. The listing skips clone size in some rows; elsewhere it reads once, few, many or a size class.

j_call: TRBJ2-1; v_call: TRBV25-1; clone_size: -; d_call: TRBD1; cdr3_nt: TGTGCCAGCAGTGAGGTGGACAGGACAGCTAATGAGCAGTTCTTC; cdr3_aa: CASSEVDRTANEQFF
j_call: TRBJ1-1; v_call: TRBV7-2; clone_size: many; d_call: -; cdr3_nt: TGTGCCAGCAGCTTAGACGTTAGGCCGAACACTGAAGCTTTCTTT; cdr3_aa: CASSLDVRPNTEAFF
j_call: TRBJ1-5; v_call: TRBV20-1; clone_size: few; d_call: TRBD1; cdr3_nt: TGCAGTGCTGTGGACAGGGACCAGCCCCAGCATTTT; cdr3_aa: CSAVDRDQPQHF
j_call: TRBJ2-3; v_call: TRBV7-9; clone_size: few; d_call: TRBD1; cdr3_nt: TGTGCCAGCAGCCCTCTCACCGGGACAGTGACAGATACGCAGTATTTT; cdr3_aa: CASSPLTGTVTDTQYF
j_call: TRBJ2-3; v_call: TRBV2; clone_size: many; d_call: -; cdr3_nt: TGTGCCAGCAGTGAAGCGCTAGGAGGGTGGACGCAGTATTTT; cdr3_aa: CASSEALGGWTQYF
j_call: TRBJ2-5; v_call: TRBV28; clone_size: -; d_call: -; cdr3_nt: TGTGCCAGCAGTCCCAAGACAACATACCTTCAAGAGACCCAGTACTTC; cdr3_aa: CASSPKTTYLQETQYF
j_call: TRBJ2-7; v_call: TRBV7-9; clone_size: few; d_call: -; cdr3_nt: TGTGCCAGCAGCCCCATACTAGTCCCCTACGAGCAGTACTTC; cdr3_aa: CASSPILVPYEQYF
j_call: TRBJ2-5; v_call: TRBV29-1; clone_size: -; d_call: -; cdr3_nt: TGCAGCGTTGCAAAGGGGCGAAAGGGGGAGACCCAGTACTTC; cdr3_aa: CSVAKGRKGETQYF
j_call: TRBJ1-2; v_call: TRBV7-9; clone_size: many; d_call: TRBD1; cdr3_nt: TGTGCCAGCAGCTCGACAGGGGCCGATGGCTACACCTTC; cdr3_aa: CASSSTGADGYTF
j_call: TRBJ1-1; v_call: TRBV27; clone_size: -; d_call: TRBD1; cdr3_nt: TGTGCCAGCAGTTTCCGCACAGGGGCGGGTGAAGCTTTCTTT; cdr3_aa: CASSFRTGAGEAFF
j_call: TRBJ2-3; v_call: TRBV20-1; clone_size: few; d_call: TRBD1; cdr3_nt: TGCAGTGCTACCGAATTTACAGGGGAATACACAGATACGCAGTATTTT; cdr3_aa: CSATEFTGEYTDTQYF
j_call: TRBJ2-1; v_call: TRBV5-6; clone_size: -; d_call: -; cdr3_nt: TGTGCCAGCAGCATCGGAACCAATGAGCAGTTCTTC; cdr3_aa: CASSIGTNEQFF
j_call: TRBJ2-1; v_call: TRBV28; clone_size: few; d_call: -; cdr3_nt: TGTGCCAGCAGACCAAGGACTAAGAGCTCCTACAATGAGCAGTTCTTC; cdr3_aa: CASRPRTKSSYNEQFF
j_call: TRBJ1-2; v_call: TRBV4-3; clone_size: -; d_call: -; cdr3_nt: TGCGCCAGCAGCCAAGATGGCAGGGAACCTAACTATGGCTACACCTTC; cdr3_aa: CASSQDGREPNYGYTF
j_call: TRBJ1-1; v_call: TRBV5-1; clone_size: few; d_call: -; cdr3_nt: TGCGCCAGCAGCTTGCTAGGCAGTACGGGATCTGAAGCTTTCTTT; cdr3_aa: CASSLLGSTGSEAFF
j_call: TRBJ1-5; v_call: TRBV27; clone_size: -; d_call: TRBD1; cdr3_nt: TGTGCCAGCAGACCACGGACAGGGGGACTTAATCAGCCCCAGCATTTT; cdr3_aa: CASRPRTGGLNQPQHF
j_call: TRBJ2-2; v_call: TRBV7-3; clone_size: many; d_call: -; cdr3_nt: TGTGCCAGCAGCTTCTCGGGGAACACCGGGGAGCTGTTTTTT; cdr3_aa: CASSFSGNTGELFF
j_call: TRBJ2-1; v_call: TRBV5-1; clone_size: few; d_call: TRBD2; cdr3_nt: TGCGCCAGCAACCGACGTCCGACCAGCGGGGAGTACAATGAGCAGTTCTTC; cdr3_aa: CASNRRPTSGEYNEQFF
j_call: TRBJ1-2; v_call: TRBV6-5; clone_size: few; d_call: -; cdr3_nt: TGTGCCAGCAGGGACGGTTTCGGGGGTGGCTATGGCTACACCTTC; cdr3_aa: CASRDGFGGGYGYTF
j_call: TRBJ1-1; v_call: TRBV11-2; clone_size: few; d_call: -; cdr3_nt: TGTGCCAGCAGCTCCCTCGGCAGTTTGCAGGCTTTCTTT; cdr3_aa: CASSSLGSLQAFF
j_call: TRBJ2-3; v_call: TRBV12-3/TRBV12-4; clone_size: -; d_call: -; cdr3_nt: TGTGCCAGCAGAATCACGGGGCCTACAGATACGCAGTATTTT; cdr3_aa: CASRITGPTDTQYF
j_call: TRBJ2-1; v_call: TRBV7-2; clone_size: many; d_call: TRBD1; cdr3_nt: TGTGCCAGCAGCTCCCTCCCGGGACAGGGGGACAATGAGCAGTTCTTC; cdr3_aa: CASSSLPGQGDNEQFF
j_call: TRBJ2-7; v_call: TRBV20-1; clone_size: few; d_call: -; cdr3_nt: TGCAGTGCTAGAGTCGGGGGAAACTCCTACGAGCAGTACTTC; cdr3_aa: CSARVGGNSYEQYF
j_call: TRBJ2-3; v_call: TRBV6-5; clone_size: -; d_call: TRBD2; cdr3_nt: TGTGCCAGCAGCAAAGCGGGAGTCACAGATACGCAGTATTTT; cdr3_aa: CASSKAGVTDTQYF
j_call: TRBJ1-1; v_call: TRBV7-2; clone_size: few; d_call: TRBD1; cdr3_nt: TGTGCCAGCAGCCGAGGGGGCGCGGGCACTGAAGCTTTCTTT; cdr3_aa: CASSRGGAGTEAFF
j_call: TRBJ1-2; v_call: TRBV7-9; clone_size: -; d_call: -; cdr3_nt: TGTGCCAGCAGCTTAGCGGAGACTTCAATGCTGCGGGGCTACACCTTC; cdr3_aa: CASSLAETSMLRGYTF
j_call: TRBJ2-1; v_call: TRBV15; clone_size: many; d_call: -; cdr3_nt: TGTGCCACCAGCGGTTCCATGAATGAGCAGTTCTTC; cdr3_aa: CATSGSMNEQFF
j_call: TRBJ1-5; v_call: TRBV7-9; clone_size: few; d_call: -; cdr3_nt: TGTGCCAGCAGCTGGGATAGCAATCAGCCCCAGCATTTT; cdr3_aa: CASSWDSNQPQHF
j_call: TRBJ1-5; v_call: TRBV6-6; clone_size: many; d_call: TRBD1; cdr3_nt: TGTGCCAGCAGCTGGACAGGGACAGATCAGCCCCAGCATTTT; cdr3_aa: CASSWTGTDQPQHF
j_call: TRBJ2-4; v_call: TRBV29-1; clone_size: many; d_call: -; cdr3_nt: TGCAGCGTGGGGGACAAACGGGGACCAAGGTCCAAAAACATTCAGTACTTC; cdr3_aa: CSVGDKRGPRSKNIQYF
j_call: TRBJ1-5; v_call: TRBV7-2; clone_size: few; d_call: TRBD1; cdr3_nt: TGTGCCAGCAGCTTAGGGGAGACAGGGAGCAATCAGCCCCAGCATTTT; cdr3_aa: CASSLGETGSNQPQHF
j_call: TRBJ2-3; v_call: TRBV4-1; clone_size: few; d_call: TRBD2; cdr3_nt: TGCGCCAGCAGCCAAGAAAGGCGGGGGGGCACAGATACGCAGTATTTT; cdr3_aa: CASSQERRGGTDTQYF
j_call: TRBJ2-3; v_call: TRBV11-2; clone_size: few; d_call: TRBD2; cdr3_nt: TGTGCCAGCAGCTCTACTTACGGGGGGAGCACAGATACGCAGTATTTT; cdr3_aa: CASSSTYGGSTDTQYF
j_call: TRBJ2-2; v_call: TRBV7-3; clone_size: few; d_call: -; cdr3_nt: TGTGCCAGCAGCTCCGACCGTCCCGGGGAGCTGTTTTTT; cdr3_aa: CASSSDRPGELFF
j_call: TRBJ1-1; v_call: TRBV12-3/TRBV12-4; clone_size: few; d_call: -; cdr3_nt: TGTGCCAGCAGTTTAGTGTGGAACACTGAAGCTTTCTTT; cdr3_aa: CASSLVWNTEAFF
j_call: TRBJ1-3; v_call: TRBV6-5; clone_size: -; d_call: TRBD1; cdr3_nt: TGTGCCAGCAGTTCGACAGGGATCGGAAACACCATATATTTT; cdr3_aa: CASSSTGIGNTIYF
j_call: TRBJ1-5; v_call: TRBV6-6; clone_size: -; d_call: -; cdr3_nt: TGTGCCAGCAGGGGGGGAACGAGCAATCAGCCCCAGCATTTT; cdr3_aa: CASRGGTSNQPQHF
j_call: TRBJ1-1; v_call: TRBV4-2; clone_size: many; d_call: -; cdr3_nt: TGTGCCAGCAGGGGCATGAACACTGAAGCTTTCTTT; cdr3_aa: CASRGMNTEAFF
j_call: TRBJ1-4; v_call: TRBV11-1; clone_size: many; d_call: -; cdr3_nt: TGTGCCAGCAGTTCCGGGCCCAAAGAAGAAAAACTGTTTTTT; cdr3_aa: CASSSGPKEEKLFF
j_call: TRBJ1-2; v_call: TRBV7-2; clone_size: -; d_call: TRBD1; cdr3_nt: TGTGCCAGCAGCTCAGACGCGGACAGGGGAGACTATGGCTACACCTTC; cdr3_aa: CASSSDADRGDYGYTF
j_call: TRBJ1-2; v_call: TRBV3-1; clone_size: few; d_call: -; cdr3_nt: TGTGCCAGCAGCCAAGATCTTGTAACCTCCTATGGCTACACCTTC; cdr3_aa: CASSQDLVTSYGYTF
j_call: TRBJ2-1; v_call: TRBV5-6; clone_size: few; d_call: -; cdr3_nt: TGTGCCAGCAGCCTTTGGCAGGGTTCAGGGTTCGATGAGCAGTTCTTC; cdr3_aa: CASSLWQGSGFDEQFF
j_call: TRBJ2-3; v_call: TRBV19; clone_size: few; d_call: -; cdr3_nt: TGTGCCAGTAGTATAGTCAGTGCTAGCACAGATACGCAGTATTTT; cdr3_aa: CASSIVSASTDTQYF
j_call: TRBJ1-5; v_call: TRBV6-2/TRBV6-3; clone_size: few; d_call: -; cdr3_nt: TGTGCCAGCAGTCCGTCGGGGGGACGATATAGCAATCAGCCCCAGCATTTT; cdr3_aa: CASSPSGGRYSNQPQHF
j_call: TRBJ2-4; v_call: TRBV29-1; clone_size: few; d_call: -; cdr3_nt: TGCAGCGTCGCACAACCCAGGGGTACCAAAAACATTCAGTACTTC; cdr3_aa: CSVAQPRGTKNIQYF
j_call: TRBJ2-3; v_call: TRBV6-2/TRBV6-3; clone_size: -; d_call: -; cdr3_nt: TGTGCCAGCAGTTCGGGACTCCACTGGGATACGCAGTATTTT; cdr3_aa: CASSSGLHWDTQYF
j_call: TRBJ2-7; v_call: TRBV6-6; clone_size: few; d_call: TRBD1; cdr3_nt: TGTGCCAGCAGTTACGACTCAGACAGGGTATACGAGCAGTACTTC; cdr3_aa: CASSYDSDRVYEQYF
j_call: TRBJ2-5; v_call: TRBV7-9; clone_size: -; d_call: TRBD2; cdr3_nt: TGTGCCAGCAGCTTAGAAGCGGCTAGCGGGGGCGAGACCCAGTACTTC; cdr3_aa: CASSLEAASGGETQYF
j_call: TRBJ2-3; v_call: TRBV20-1; clone_size: -; d_call: -; cdr3_nt: TGCAGTGCCACCCAGACGAGAACTAGCACAGATACGCAGTATTTT; cdr3_aa: CSATQTRTSTDTQYF
j_call: TRBJ1-2; v_call: TRBV7-9; clone_size: -; d_call: -; cdr3_nt: TGTGCCAGCAGCTTATGTTGGGTAGGGCAGGGACCGTGGAGATGCTATGGCTACACCTTC; cdr3_aa: CASSLCWVGQGPWRCYGYTF
j_call: TRBJ1-5; v_call: TRBV27; clone_size: -; d_call: -; cdr3_nt: TGTGCCAGCAGTTCATACAGGGTTAGCAATCAGCCCCAGCATTTT; cdr3_aa: CASSSYRVSNQPQHF
j_call: TRBJ1-2; v_call: TRBV28; clone_size: many; d_call: TRBD1; cdr3_nt: TGTGCCAGCAGTTTGGGGGGACAGGGCAGTGGCTACACCTTC; cdr3_aa: CASSLGGQGSGYTF
j_call: TRBJ2-3; v_call: TRBV7-2; clone_size: few; d_call: TRBD2; cdr3_nt: TGTGCCAGCAGCTTAGTAGTCGGGCTAGCGGGGAACACAGATACGCAGTATTTT; cdr3_aa: CASSLVVGLAGNTDTQYF
j_call: TRBJ2-3; v_call: TRBV4-1; clone_size: few; d_call: -; cdr3_nt: TGCGCCAGCAGCCAAGTGGGCAGGGGCCGGGAGGCAGATACGCAGTATTTT; cdr3_aa: CASSQVGRGREADTQYF
j_call: TRBJ2-1; v_call: TRBV11-2; clone_size: -; d_call: TRBD2; cdr3_nt: TGTGCCAGCAGCTGGGGACTAGCGGGGGGCTTCTCCTACAATGAGCAGTTCTTC; cdr3_aa: CASSWGLAGGFSYNEQFF
j_call: TRBJ2-1; v_call: TRBV7-2; clone_size: many; d_call: TRBD1; cdr3_nt: TGTGCCAGCAGCACGTACAGGGGCCCCTACAATGAGCAGTTCTTC; cdr3_aa: CASSTYRGPYNEQFF
j_call: TRBJ1-5; v_call: TRBV4-1; clone_size: few; d_call: TRBD1; cdr3_nt: TGCGCCAGCAGCACGGGACAGGGTCATTTT; cdr3_aa: CASSTGQGHF
j_call: TRBJ2-2; v_call: TRBV4-3; clone_size: once; d_call: TRBD1; cdr3_nt: TGCGCCAGCAGCCATCCTCAGGGGGTGGACACCGGGGAGCTGTTTTTT; cdr3_aa: CASSHPQGVDTGELFF
j_call: TRBJ1-6; v_call: TRBV20-1; clone_size: many; d_call: -; cdr3_nt: TGCAGTGCTCGACCCCGGGACCGAGGGCGGTCACCCCTCCACTTT; cdr3_aa: CSARPRDRGRSPLHF